The 3 T cell receptor beta chains reported below all come from one sample, sequenced in a study of OX40 agonist ivuxolimab in advanced cancers. Only in-frame clones appear in the TCRdb table, and some are missing; sequencing was by immunoSEQ multiplex PCR. This table holds about 66,000 clones, roughly 80% found once. The sample here was CD4+ or CD8+ T cells sorted from blood, taken in a trial of the OX40 agonist ivuxolimab. All receptors come from an adult with an advanced solid tumor such as melanoma, head and neck, liver or kidney cancer.

The CDR3 is CASSIGPTQFF. The DNA for the CDR3 is TGTGCCAGTAGTATTGGCCCCACACAGTTCTTC. V gene TRBV19 combines with J gene TRBJ2-1; no firm D call. The germline V and J ends were trimmed by 3 bases and 13 bases, with 10 bases remaining between them. This CDR3 has 11 amino acids. Germline-derived CDR1 and CDR2 are LNHDA and SQIVND (reference sequence).

J is TRBJ2-1 and V is TRBV28; the D is unclear. The CDR3 runs to 14 residues. V was cut by 2 bases and J by 1 base, with 6 bases left in between. The germline CDR1 and CDR2 sequences are MDHEN and SYDVKM. The CDR3 is CASSLAESYNEQFF. CDR3 DNA: TGTGCCAGCAGTTTAGCGGAATCCTACAATGAGCAGTTCTTC.

The J gene is TRBJ1-1, the V gene TRBV6-1; no clear D gene. Per the germline V gene, CDR1 is MNHNS and CDR2 is SASEGT. This CDR3 is built from 10 residues. Trimming removed 7 bases at V and 10 bases at J, with 10 bases between. The CDR3 protein is CASTQSVAFF. As DNA, the CDR3 is TGTGCCAGCACCCAGAGCGTAGCTTTCTTT.